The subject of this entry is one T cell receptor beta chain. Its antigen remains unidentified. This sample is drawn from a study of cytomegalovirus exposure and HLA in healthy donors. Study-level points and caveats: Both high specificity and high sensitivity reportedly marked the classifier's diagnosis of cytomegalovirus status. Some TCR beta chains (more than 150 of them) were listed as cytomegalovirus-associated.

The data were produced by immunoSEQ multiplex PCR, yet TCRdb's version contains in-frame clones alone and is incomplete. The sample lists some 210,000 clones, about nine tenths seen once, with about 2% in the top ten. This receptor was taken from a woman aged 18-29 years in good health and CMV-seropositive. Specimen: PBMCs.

CDR3 DNA: TGTGCCAGCAGTTTATTTTACAGGGATTATAGCAATCAGCCCCAGCATTTT. Translating it yields CASSLFYRDYSNQPQHF. The rearrangement uses TRBV27 and TRBJ1-5; D may be TRBD1 (6 bases). V lost 1 base and J 0 bases, leaving 13 bases between the germline ends. Germline V gene sequence: CDR1 MNHEY, CDR2 SMNVEV (reference sequence). The CDR3 totals 17 residues.